The rows below give T cell receptor beta chains drawn from one sample of a study of blood T cell repertoires in COVID-19. Profiled with immunoSEQ multiplex PCR; TCRdb holds only in-frame clones, not every one. The sample consists of about 92,000 clones, about 89% of them appearing once. Sequenced input: peripheral blood. The source is a human donor with active COVID-19. The donor label of this sample is uncertain. Each CDR3 is given with its conserved first and last residue. The order of the fields is J gene, D gene, V gene, clone size, CDR3 protein, CDR3 DNA. A D gene is named only where the DNA matches it firmly. Size is stated for part of the rows, as once, few or many counts, or as a class when the clone is expanded.

>TRBJ1-1|-|TRBV4-1|once
CASSQEKGQNTEAFF
TGCGCCAGCAGCCAAGAAAAGGGACAGAACACTGAAGCTTTCTTT
>TRBJ2-1|TRBD1|TRBV9|-
CASSVATGQGALEQFF
TGTGCCAGCAGCGTAGCTACGGGACAGGGGGCCCTAGAGCAGTTCTTC
>TRBJ2-7|-|TRBV7-2|-
CASSLAGAAYEQYF
TGTGCCAGCAGCTTAGCGGGGGCAGCCTACGAGCAGTACTTC
>TRBJ1-1|TRBD1|TRBV7-3|-
CASSGQGVGMNTEAFF
TGTGCCAGCAGCGGACAGGGGGTTGGAATGAACACTGAAGCTTTCTTT
>TRBJ1-2|-|TRBV4-3|-
CASSQEGPDSNYGYTF
TGCGCCAGCAGCCAAGAAGGGCCGGACAGTAACTATGGCTACACCTTC
>TRBJ1-2|TRBD1|TRBV7-2|-
CASSLTGYDGYTF
TGTGCCAGCAGCCTGACAGGGTACGATGGCTACACCTTC
>TRBJ2-1|TRBD2|TRBV4-2|few
CASSQLGLAVDNEQFF
TGTGCCAGCAGCCAATTGGGACTAGCGGTCGACAATGAGCAGTTCTTC
>TRBJ1-1|-|TRBV7-3|-
CASSLAGVANTEAFF
TGTGCCAGCAGCTTAGCAGGGGTTGCGAACACTGAAGCTTTCTTT
>TRBJ1-1|-|TRBV11-2|-
CASSANRAGNTEAFF
TGTGCCAGCAGCGCAAACAGGGCGGGGAACACTGAAGCTTTCTTT
>TRBJ2-3|-|TRBV9|few
CASSSGYTSTDTQYF
TGTGCCAGCTCCAGCGGGTATACTAGCACAGATACGCAGTATTTT
>TRBJ2-7|-|TRBV5-5|-
CASSWGRRSYEQYF
TGTGCCAGCAGCTGGGGGCGCCGGTCCTACGAGCAGTACTTC
>TRBJ2-2|-|TRBV7-2|-
CASSLLGSTGELFF
TGTGCCAGCAGCTTACTCGGTTCAACCGGGGAGCTGTTTTTT
>TRBJ1-2|-|TRBV2|once
CASSEALPGVYGYTF
TGTGCCAGCAGTGAAGCGCTTCCGGGGGTCTATGGCTACACCTTC
>TRBJ1-1|TRBD1|TRBV9|-
CASSKGQGMNTEAFF
TGTGCCAGCAGCAAGGGACAGGGGATGAACACTGAAGCTTTCTTT
>TRBJ2-3|TRBD2|TRBV7-3|-
CASSFGSGGGPADTQYF
TGTGCCAGCAGCTTCGGTAGCGGGGGAGGGCCAGCAGATACGCAGTATTTT
>TRBJ1-2|-|TRBV19|once
CASSGGPYGYTF
TGTGCCAGTAGCGGGGGACCTTATGGCTACACCTTC